These 11 T cell receptor beta chains were sequenced from one sample in a study of a mutant IDH1 vaccine in newly diagnosed glioma. Antigens for these TCRs are unknown. The sample's time point: week 23, last vaccination. Doses comprised 300 ug of mutant IDH1 20-mer peptide each, plus topical imiquimod. Some clones are missing from TCRdb's copy, which holds only in-frame ones; the method was immunoSEQ multiplex PCR. The data show about 44,000 clones, around 93% seen once. The sequences come from PBMCs, collected from a glioma patient whose treatment included an IDH1 peptide vaccine. These receptors all stem from a man aged 45-65 years with glioma.

This clone was seen only once. The J gene is TRBJ2-7, the V gene TRBV4-1, with 9 bases matching TRBD1. This CDR3 contains 14 residues. With V trimmed by 4 bases and J by 2 bases, 3 bases remained unmatched. Germline CDR1 MGHRA, CDR2 YSYEKL. This CDR3 is CASSPDRGTYEQYF. CDR3 in DNA: TGCGCCAGCAGCCCGGACAGGGGCACCTACGAGCAGTACTTC.

The rearrangement links TRBV5-1 to TRBJ2-3; D is unresolved. The CDR3 length is 14 residues. The V and J ends lost 0 bases and 0 bases respectively, with 5 bases between them. The germline V gene encodes CDR1 SGHRS and CDR2 YFSETQ. The CDR3 DNA is TGCGCCAGCAGCTTGGATTCTAGCACAGATACGCAGTATTTT. It encodes CASSLDSSTDTQYF.

The chain employs TRBV7-9 and TRBJ1-5; D is uncertain. The V gene lost 3 bases and the J gene lost 7 bases, with 10 bases spanning the gap. Germline V lookup: CDR1 SEHNR, CDR2 FQNEAQ (reference sequence). This CDR3 has 13 amino acids. CDR3 in amino acids: CASSLEGTQPQHF. DNA of the CDR3: TGTGCCAGCAGCTTGGAGGGAACGCAGCCCCAGCATTTT. The full variable domain, with the rest looked up from reference TRBV7-9 and TRBJ1-5, is DTGVSQNPRHKITKRGQNVTFRCDPISEHNRLYWYRQTLGQGPEFLTYFQNEAQLEKSRLLSDRFSAERPKGSFSTLEIQRTEQGDSAMYLCASSLEGTQPQHFGDGTRLSIL.

The V gene is TRBV10-3, the J gene TRBJ1-2; D gene unclear. The CDR3 is made up of 13 amino acids. Germline lookup yields CDR1 ENHRY and CDR2 SYGVKD. The V gene lost 4 bases and the J gene lost 3 bases, with 9 bases spanning the gap. The CDR3 DNA follows: TGTGCCATCAGTGCTCGGACTGACTATGGCTACACCTTC. This codes for CAISARTDYGYTF.

The chain uses TRBV6-5 and TRBJ2-7, with 10 nucleotides matching TRBD1. This CDR3 spans 13 amino acids. Germline V gene data show CDR1 as MNHEY and CDR2 as SVGAGI. The V and J ends lost 5 bases and 7 bases, in that order; junction bases with no gene match: 5. CDR3 sequence (DNA): TGTGCCAGCAGTCAAGGGACAGGGGTTGAGCAGTACTTC. This codes for CASSQGTGVEQYF.

This clone is medium-sized within its sample. The V and J genes are TRBV6-6 and TRBJ1-1; unclear D gene. CDR3 length: 11 residues. Germline V lookup: CDR1 MNHNY, CDR2 SVGAGI (reference sequence). CDR3 sequence (DNA): TGTGCTACGGGCATGAACACTGAAGCTTTCTTT. Translating gives CATGMNTEAFF.

By share, this clone counts as large. The rearrangement uses TRBV21-1 and TRBJ2-1; the table gives TRBD2 as D, unverified against the DNA. TRBV21-1 counts as a pseudogene. The length of the CDR3 is 11 residues. CDR3 DNA: TGTGCCAGCATACCACCCGGGACTGAATTCTTC. This sequence encodes CASIPPGTEFF.

The genes are TRBV5-1 and TRBJ1-4; D is ambiguous. Looked up from germline, CDR1 is SGHRS and CDR2 is YFSETQ. This CDR3 is built from 15 residues. Trimming cost V 5 bases and J 5 bases, with 16 bases left between them. In nucleotides, the CDR3 is TGCGCCAGCAGTCTAACGACGTCACAAAATGAAAAACTGTTTTTT. Encoded protein: CASSLTTSQNEKLFF. Combining the CDR3 with reference TRBV5-1 and TRBJ1-4 gives the whole variable domain KAGVTQTPRYLIKTRGQQVTLSCSPISGHRSVSWYQQTPGQGLQFLFEYFSETQRNKGNFPGRFSGRQFSNSRSEMNVSTLELGDSALYLCASSLTTSQNEKLFFGSGTQLSVL.

V is TRBV13 and J is TRBJ2-7; D is undetermined. This CDR3 contains 12 residues. Germline V CDR1 and CDR2: PRHDT, FYEKMQ (reference sequence). The V and J ends lost 3 bases and 3 bases respectively, with 6 bases between them. Here the CDR3 DNA reads TGTGCCAGCAGCTTCGCTGGCTACGAGCAGTACTTC. Protein: CASSFAGYEQYF.

This sequence joins TRBV7-8 and TRBJ2-7; D ambiguous. Trimming left V 1 base short and J 4 bases short, with 14 bases between. The CDR3 runs 15 residues. CDR1 and CDR2 from the germline V gene are SGHVS and FQNEAQ. CDR3: CASSLDGLGWYEQYF. For the CDR3, the DNA is TGTGCCAGCAGCTTAGACGGTCTAGGGTGGTACGAGCAGTACTTC.

The chain is built from TRBV29-1 and TRBJ2-3; D is possibly TRBD1 or TRBD2 (5 bases each). The CDR3 is 14 residues long. Looked up from germline, CDR1 is SQVTM and CDR2 is ANQGSEA. V lost 6 bases and J lost 2, with 15 bases in between. CDR3 in DNA: TGCAGCGTCCTCCGGGACCCCCACACAGATACGCAGTATTTT. This sequence encodes CSVLRDPHTDTQYF.